A single sample is the source of the 7 T cell receptor beta chains below, sequenced in a study of blood T cell repertoires in COVID-19. Assay used: immunoSEQ multiplex PCR; TCRdb lists only in-frame clones, some missing. The sample consists of 85,000 to 120,000 clones, less than 85% of them appearing once. Sequenced input: peripheral blood. These receptors were obtained from a woman in her sixties or seventies with acute or convalescent COVID-19.

Here the CDR3 DNA reads TGTGCCAGCAGCTTAAGGACAGGGGGCGCGGACTATGGCTACACCTTC. Its translation: CASSLRTGGADYGYTF. The rearrangement joins TRBV11-2 to TRBJ1-2; 11 bases align to TRBD1. The V gene end was trimmed by 2 bases and the J gene end by 3 bases; junction bases not matched to a gene: 5. The CDR3 covers 16 residues. Per the germline V gene, CDR1 is SGHAT and CDR2 is FQNNGV.

This clone was seen only a few times. The chain couples TRBV5-1 to TRBJ1-1; TRBD1 matches 8 bases. The V gene's germline CDR1 is SGHRS and CDR2 YFSETQ. Trimming removed 4 bases from V and 3 bases from J; junction bases left unmatched: 5. CDR3 length equals 14 residues. CDR3 DNA sequence: TGCGCCAGCAGCGCCGGACAGGGAGACACTGAAGCTTTCTTT. Its translation is CASSAGQGDTEAFF.

This chain connects TRBV18 to TRBJ1-6, with D unresolved. CDR3 length: 12 amino acids. Deletions cut 3 bases from V and 10 bases from J, with 7 bases between. Germline V lookup: CDR1 KGHSH, CDR2 LQKENI. In nucleotides, the CDR3 is TGTGCCAGCTCACCCCCGGGGTCACCCCTCCACTTT. Its translation is CASSPPGSPLHF. The whole variable domain, remainder taken from reference TRBV18 and TRBJ1-6, is NAGVMQNPRHLVRRRGQEARLRCSPMKGHSHVYWYRQLPEEGLKFMVYLQKENIIDESGMPKERFSAEFPKEGPSILRIQQVVRGDSAAYFCASSPPGSPLHFGNGTRLTVT.

V gene TRBV7-2 combines with J gene TRBJ2-7; 9 bases agree with TRBD2. Trimming removed 1 base from V and 2 bases from J; junction bases left unmatched: 3. The CDR3 runs 15 residues. CDR1 is SGHTA, CDR2 FQGNSA, per germline. CDR3 bases: TGTGCCAGCAGCTTAGGACTAGCGGTTACCTACGAGCAGTACTTC. This encodes CASSLGLAVTYEQYF.

This rearrangement joins TRBV6-5 to TRBJ1-6, with unresolved D. The germline gives CDR1 MNHEY, CDR2 SVGAGI. The CDR3 runs 13 residues. Trimming shortened V by 6 bases and J by 8 bases, and 11 bases separated the two germline ends. In DNA, the CDR3 is TGTGCCAGCAGGCACAAACGGGATTCACCCCTCCACTTT. Residues: CASRHKRDSPLHF.

The chain employs TRBV7-9 and TRBJ2-2, with D uncertain. The CDR3 contains 16 residues. With 0 bases removed from V and 5 bases from J, the gap between germline ends came to 13 bases. Per germline, CDR1 SEHNR and CDR2 FQNEAQ (reference sequence). CDR3 in amino acids: CASSLAVTMTTGELFF. As DNA, the CDR3 is TGTGCCAGCAGCTTAGCGGTAACGATGACTACCGGGGAGCTGTTTTTT.

This clone was detected a few times. The DNA for the CDR3 is TGTGCCAGTAGTATTCTTAGCAGCACAGATACGCAGTATTTT. Translated: CASSILSSTDTQYF. The rearrangement links TRBV19 to TRBJ2-3; D unclear. The CDR3 consists of 14 residues. Trimming cost V 3 bases and J 0 bases, with 7 bases left between them. CDR1 and CDR2 (germline): LNHDA, SQIVND (reference sequence).